The clone carrying this T cell receptor beta chain was found many times. Antigen: not known. Amplified TCR beta CDR3 regions derived from RNA transcripts. HTBI primers were the set used in a first-round RT-PCR of the TCR CDR3. TCRdb re-called the multiplex PCR reads through MiXCR, storing one row per CDR3 protein. Of over 500,000 distinct CDR3 sequences in the sample, approximately 15% were seen once. This sample is part of a study of T cells in Graves' hyperthyroidism and ophthalmopathy. The wider study: The authors collected peripheral blood at initial diagnosis, before any treatment.

J lost 1 base, V lost 5 bases, and 7 bases had no gene match. This CDR3 spans 15 amino acids. Over 18 months, lack of ophthalmopathy progression marked Graves' hyperthyroidism as stable. Hyperthyroidism, newly diagnosed and lasting under 2 months, affected patients aged 18 to 65. Study-level points and caveats: Among clonotypes expanded in thyroid above 0.001, most were also found in blood.

The sequenced sample was blood. The TCR originated in a woman aged 40 to 50 with Graves' hyperthyroidism. The chain has TRBV12-3 or TRBV12-4 and TRBJ1-1; 7 nucleotides line up with TRBD1. CDR3 bases: TGTGCCAGCAGTCCAAAGGGGGCTCGGAACACTGAAGCTTTCTTT. Encoded protein: CASSPKGARNTEAFF.